This TCR beta chain is drawn from a study of regulatory T cells in long-lasting Graves disease (TCRdb year 2021). Regarding the complete study: To count as having persistent Graves' disease, a patient had to have received antithyroid drug treatment for over 5 years with TSH receptor autoantibodies remaining persistently positive. Antithyroid drugs had been taken for 8.5 to 11 years on average by persistent Graves' disease patients in the clinical cohort. Persistent Graves' disease patients were compared with newly diagnosed Graves' disease patients by peripheral blood TCR sequencing and RNA sequencing. The study took place in China and was registered as a clinical trial. A total of approximately 35 samples underwent TCR sequencing: around 13 from persistent and around 20 from newly diagnosed Graves' disease patients.

The method behind the library was multiplex PCR. This sample was sequenced with an Illumina HiSeq 4000. iRepertoire HTBI primers and Arm-PCR amplification of CDR3 regions were used to construct TCR beta libraries. PCR products were gel purified before sequencing. Concerning the study's data processing: Across samples, 62 TRBV and 13 to 15 TRBJ segments were identified and used for gene usage analysis of CDR3 amino acid clonotypes. COPE and FqMerger were used to merge filtered high-quality paired reads into contigs. BLAST was used to align contigs to IMGT TRBV, TRBD and TRBJ reference genes, and CDR3 was defined according to IMGT. Clonotypes above 0.1% frequency were classified as highly expanded clones. Repertoire diversity was measured by Shannon entropy, and V-J evenness by the Gini coefficient. Clonotypes shared by more than one individual were considered public. The public reads were reprocessed in TCRdb via fastp at Q25 and MiXCR, keeping in-frame beta chains. Each record represents a unique CDR3 protein, reported with the most common genes and DNA among its rows. TCRdb's processing, not the authors' own work, is the source of the V and J calls. This sample holds roughly 450,000 distinct CDR3 sequences; 23% were observed only once. The ten largest clones represent approximately 28% of the sample.

Points on this clonotype: What antigen it recognizes has not been identified. No base qualities exist here, and no much larger clone lies one base off it.

Study-wide conclusions, independent of this receptor: More public clonotypes were shared among persistent patients (roughly 3,000) than among newly diagnosed patients (roughly 1,000). Sequencing and analysis were limited to the TCR beta chain. Compared with newly diagnosed patients, patients with persistent Graves' disease had lower TCR Shannon entropy and fewer highly expanded clones, which suggests clonal expansion. Persistent disease showed preferential use of TRBV28, TRBJ1-2 and TRBJ2-5, whereas newly diagnosed disease favored TRBV20-1 and TRBJ2-1. The study examined only peripheral blood because the primary lesion, thyroid tissue, could not be accessed. The authors noted that the small sample size was a limitation that may lower accuracy.

This specimen's time point label, interpreted: persistent/refractory GD, antithyroid drugs over 5 years with positive TRAb. For both TCR sequencing and RNA sequencing, RNA was extracted from PBMCs using TRIzol. The diagnosis of Graves' disease followed American Thyroid Association guidelines. Recruitment of patients was carried out at an endocrinology department in Xi'an, China. Each patient gave around 9 milliliters of peripheral blood, collected in an EDTA anticoagulant tube. Ficoll Paque Plus density gradient separation was used to isolate PBMCs, and no further T cell sorting was done. An Agilent 2100 Bioanalyzer and agarose gel were used to assess RNA quality, and a NanoDrop 2000 was used to measure RNA concentration. V sheds 4 bases and J sheds 14 bases, leaving 22 bases between their ends. Taken from cysteine to phenylalanine, the CDR3 has 15 residues. Of the read, only the CDR3 DNA is kept; its 45 bases are in frame from base 1. For CDR1 and CDR2, the germline V gene lists SGDLS and YYNGEE.

The chain links TRBV9 with TRBJ1-6; TRBD1 is perhaps the D gene, given 6 matching bases. The sequenced sample was peripheral blood mononuclear cells (PBMCs), obtained when the disease was refractory, from a patient treated with antithyroid drugs. This clonotype originated in a female donor with Graves disease. The bases are TGTGCCAGCAGCATTGAGGACAGCGATGGGGTTGCCCTCCACTTT. This codes for CASSIEDSDGVALHF.